The 19 T cell receptor beta chains listed next were all sequenced from one sample in a study of blood T cell repertoires in COVID-19. Only in-frame clones appear in the TCRdb table, and some are missing; sequencing was by immunoSEQ multiplex PCR. Of 85,000 to 100,000 clones in the sample, 90% were seen once. The sample taken for sequencing was peripheral blood. The origin of the receptors is a man in his sixties with acute or convalescent COVID-19.

V is TRBV29-1 and J is TRBJ1-3; D is unclear. Germline V CDR1 and CDR2: SQVTM, ANQGSEA. V was trimmed by 6 bases and J by 1 base, leaving 10 bases between them. The CDR3 sequence is 13 residues long. CDR3 nucleotide sequence: TGCAGCGTCCAATTCGGGTCTGGAAACACCATATATTTT. Translated: CSVQFGSGNTIYF.

This sequence joins TRBV5-1 and TRBJ2-5, with D perhaps matching TRBD1 (7 bases). Germline V gene data show CDR1 as SGHRS and CDR2 as YFSETQ. The ends were cut back, 4 bases at V and 5 bases at J, with 15 bases in the middle. This CDR3 is 14 amino acids long. Here the CDR3 DNA reads TGCGCCAGCAGCAATCCCCAGGGGGGTGAGACCCAGTACTTC. Translation: CASSNPQGGETQYF.

The rearrangement links TRBV7-2 to TRBJ1-2; no definite D call. Per germline, CDR1 SGHTA and CDR2 FQGNSA. CDR3 length: 12 residues. The ends were cut back, 6 bases at V and 2 bases at J, with 7 bases in the middle. The CDR3 DNA is TGTGCCAGCAGTGAGAACAACTATGGCTACACCTTC. Protein product: CASSENNYGYTF.

The rearrangement uses TRBV10-3 and TRBJ1-1; D might be TRBD1 (5 bases). Trimming took off 6 bases at V and 1 base at J, with 9 bases between the two ends. Germline values: CDR1 ENHRY, CDR2 SYGVKD. The CDR3 length is 13 residues. The DNA of the CDR3 is TGTGCCATCAGGTCCGGACAGAACACTGAAGCTTTCTTT. As protein: CAIRSGQNTEAFF.

This clone was observed once. The chain is built from TRBV7-2 and TRBJ1-2; 7 bases fit TRBD1. Germline V gene sequence: CDR1 SGHTA, CDR2 FQGNSA. The ends lost 1 base at V and 7 bases at J; junction bases unmatched: 3. The CDR3 runs to 13 residues. CDR3 DNA sequence: TGTGCCAGCAGCTTAGAAGGGGGCAGTGGCTACACCTTC. It yields the protein CASSLEGGSGYTF.

This rearrangement joins TRBV29-1 to TRBJ1-1; the match to TRBD1 covers 7 bases. The CDR3 spans 10 residues. Germline values: CDR1 SQVTM, CDR2 ANQGSEA. With V trimmed by 6 bases and J by 7 bases, 2 bases remained unmatched. CDR3 nucleotides: TGCAGCGTCGGGACAGATGAAGCTTTCTTT. Its translation: CSVGTDEAFF.

V and J are TRBV29-1 and TRBJ2-3; TRBD1 might be the D (6 bases). CDR1 and CDR2 (germline): SQVTM, ANQGSEA. The CDR3 has 13 amino acids. Trimming left V 5 bases short and J 2 bases short, with 11 bases between. For the CDR3, the DNA is TGCAGCGTTTTTGGGGGCCTCACAGATACGCAGTATTTT. This codes for CSVFGGLTDTQYF.

V and J are TRBV3-1 (or the pseudogene TRBV3-2) and TRBJ2-2; 9 bases are shared with TRBD2. Germline trimming cut 2 bases from V and 5 bases from J; bases unmatched to any gene: 9. Germline V lookup: CDR1 LGHDT, CDR2 YNNKEL (reference sequence). This CDR3 contains 17 residues. The CDR3 nucleotides are TGTGCCAGCAGCCAAAGGAAGCGGGGGGACCGGACCGGGGAGCTGTTTTTT. Translation: CASSQRKRGDRTGELFF.

This chain connects TRBV30 to TRBJ1-1; maybe TRBD1 (5 bases). Trimming removed 3 bases from V and 8 bases from J, with 16 bases in between. Germline-derived CDR1 and CDR2 are GTSNPN and SVGIG (reference sequence). This CDR3 is built from 13 residues. Here the CDR3 DNA reads TGTGCCTGGAGCCGGCTCGAGACAGTCGAAGCTTTCTTT. Its protein is CAWSRLETVEAFF.

The CDR3 coding sequence is TGTGCCAGTAGTGCCTACCGGGACAGGGCCGAAGCTTTCTTT. Translating gives CASSAYRDRAEAFF. V and J are TRBV19 and TRBJ1-1; 9 nucleotides line up with TRBD1. Losses at the gene ends were 5 bases for V and 8 bases for J; bases not matched to a gene: 9. Germline-derived CDR1 and CDR2 are LNHDA and SQIVND (reference sequence). CDR3 size: 14 residues. Supplemented by reference TRBV19 and TRBJ1-1, the full variable domain reads DGGITQSPKYLFRKEGQNVTLSCEQNLNHDAMYWYRQDPGQGLRLIYYSQIVNDFQKGDIAEGYSVSREKKESFPLTVTSAQKNPTAFYLCASSAYRDRAEAFFGQGTRLTVV.

The chain is built from TRBV6-5 and TRBJ1-1; 8 nucleotides align to TRBD1. The CDR3 has 15 residues. V shed 4 bases, J shed 1 base, and the junction held 5 bases outside the gene matches. Germline CDR1 is MNHEY and CDR2 is SVGAGI. The CDR3 here is CASSLTGAGNTEAFF. For the CDR3, the DNA is TGTGCCAGCAGTTTGACAGGGGCGGGGAACACTGAAGCTTTCTTT.

CDR3 residues: CASSQEGLAGFNTGELFF. CDR3 DNA: TGTGCCAGCAGCCAAGAGGGACTAGCGGGCTTCAACACCGGGGAGCTGTTTTTT. This chain joins TRBV3-1 (or the pseudogene TRBV3-2) and TRBJ2-2; 12 bases line up with TRBD2. Trimming took 0 bases from V and 2 from J; bases not matched to a gene: 4. The CDR3 spans 18 residues. CDR1 and CDR2 from the germline V gene are LGHDT and YNNKEL (reference sequence).

This sequence joins TRBV30 and TRBJ1-5; D perhaps matches TRBD1 (6 bases). V dropped 0 bases and J dropped 3 bases, with 12 bases sitting between them. CDR3 length: 15 amino acids. Germline CDR1 reads GTSNPN; CDR2 reads SVGIG (reference sequence). This CDR3 is CAWSVRGQFNQPQHF. CDR3 DNA: TGTGCCTGGAGTGTAAGAGGACAGTTCAATCAGCCCCAGCATTTT.

The rearrangement links TRBV18 to TRBJ2-7; no clear D gene. Trimming took off 6 bases at V and 2 bases at J, with 11 bases between the two ends. This CDR3 is built from 13 residues. Germline values: CDR1 KGHSH, CDR2 LQKENI. The CDR3 DNA reads TGTGCCAGCTCCCCCTCTCCAGCCTACGAGCAGTACTTC. This codes for CASSPSPAYEQYF. The full variable domain, with the rest looked up from reference TRBV18 and TRBJ2-7, is NAGVMQNPRHLVRRRGQEARLRCSPMKGHSHVYWYRQLPEEGLKFMVYLQKENIIDESGMPKERFSAEFPKEGPSILRIQQVVRGDSAAYFCASSPSPAYEQYFGPGTRLTVT.

This chain joins TRBV19 and TRBJ1-1; D is ambiguous. V was cut by 7 bases and J by 5 bases, with 11 bases left in between. This CDR3 has 12 amino acids. Germline assignment: CDR1 LNHDA and CDR2 SQIVND (reference sequence). As DNA, the CDR3 is TGTGCCAGTAAGGACGGGATGACTGAAGCTTTCTTT. It yields the protein CASKDGMTEAFF.

The V gene is TRBV7-9, the J gene TRBJ2-3, with D perhaps matching TRBD2 (5 bases). There are 15 residues in the CDR3. Germline assignment: CDR1 SEHNR and CDR2 FQNEAQ (reference sequence). V was clipped by 5 bases and J by 2 bases, with 14 bases between them. This CDR3 reads CASSNRGPYTDTQYF. CDR3 nucleotide sequence: TGTGCCAGCAGCAATCGAGGGCCGTACACAGATACGCAGTATTTT.

The rearrangement links TRBV7-2 to TRBJ1-2; D perhaps matches TRBD1 (5 bases). CDR1 SGHTA and CDR2 FQGNSA come from the germline V gene. V lost 7 bases and J lost 5, with 17 bases in between. The CDR3 runs 14 residues. The CDR3 DNA is TGTGCCAGCAACCGCGACAGTGGGGGGTATGGCTACACCTTC. This codes for CASNRDSGGYGYTF.

The chain is built from TRBV4-1 and TRBJ2-5; tentative D call: TRBD1 (5 bases). Germline CDR1 reads MGHRA; CDR2 reads YSYEKL. This CDR3 contains 14 residues. The germline V and J ends were trimmed by 4 bases and 7 bases, with 16 bases remaining between them. CDR3 DNA sequence: TGCGCCAGCAGCCTCAGGGCCTCCTCGGGGACCCAGTACTTC. This sequence encodes CASSLRASSGTQYF.

V gene TRBV5-8 combines with J gene TRBJ1-2; D is perhaps TRBD1 (6 bases). The CDR3 extends over 14 amino acids. CDR1 is SGHTS and CDR2 is YDEGEE in the germline V gene. V gave up 4 bases and J gave up 4 bases, with 14 bases separating them. In DNA, the CDR3 is TGTGCCAGCAGCCCGGGGGGGCCTAGCTATGGCTACACCTTC. It yields the protein CASSPGGPSYGYTF.